The present TCR beta chain was sequenced within a study of brain T cells in children with intractable seizures. The germline V gene encodes CDR1 KGHDR and CDR2 SFDVKD. Trimming stripped 4 bases from V and 8 bases from J, with 13 bases between. The length of the CDR3 is 14 residues. Assay used: immunoSEQ multiplex PCR; TCRdb lists only in-frame clones, some missing. The repertoire has roughly 80,000 clones, approximately 90% of them found once; the top ten carry around 24%. The TCR originated in a girl aged 2 to 10 with Rasmussen encephalitis and intractable seizures. This sample comprised peripheral blood, obtained at surgery. The chain joins TRBV24-1 to TRBJ1-4, with TRBD1 as a possible D gene (5 bases). The CDR3 coding sequence is TGTGCCACCAGTGACCCAGGGCCGAAGGAAAAACTGTTTTTT. Protein product: CATSDPGPKEKLFF.